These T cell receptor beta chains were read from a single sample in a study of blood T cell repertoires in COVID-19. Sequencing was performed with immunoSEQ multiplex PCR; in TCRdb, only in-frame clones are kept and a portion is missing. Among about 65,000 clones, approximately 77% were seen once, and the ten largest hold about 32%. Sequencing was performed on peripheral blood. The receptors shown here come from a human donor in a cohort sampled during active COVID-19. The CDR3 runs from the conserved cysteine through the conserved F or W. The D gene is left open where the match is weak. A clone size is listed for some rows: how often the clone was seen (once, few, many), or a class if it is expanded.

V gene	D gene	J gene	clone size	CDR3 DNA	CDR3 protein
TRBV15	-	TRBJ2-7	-	TGTGCCACCAGCAAAAATAGCGGAACCTACGAGCAGTACTTC	CATSKNSGTYEQYF
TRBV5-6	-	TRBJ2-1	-	TGTGCCAGCAGCTTGGCCCCATCGTTAGGGGGGGGTGAGCAGTTCTTC	CASSLAPSLGGGEQFF
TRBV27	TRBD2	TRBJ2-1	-	TGTGCCAGCAGTTACTTTGGGCGGGGGGGCTCCTACAATGAGCAGTTCTTC	CASSYFGRGGSYNEQFF
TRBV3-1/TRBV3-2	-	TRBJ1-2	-	TGTGCTAGCAGCCAATCCGAGAACTATGGCTACACCTTC	CASSQSENYGYTF
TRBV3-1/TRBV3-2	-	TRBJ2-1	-	TGTGCCAGCAGCCCTCCCGGGACTCGCGACAATGAGCAGTTCTTC	CASSPPGTRDNEQFF
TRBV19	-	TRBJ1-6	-	TGTGCCAGTCTGCCTGCCAGTTATAATTCACCCCTCCACTTT	CASLPASYNSPLHF
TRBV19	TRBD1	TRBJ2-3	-	TGTGCCAGTAGGAGGGACAGGGGGGGAGCAGATACGCAGTATTTT	CASRRDRGGADTQYF
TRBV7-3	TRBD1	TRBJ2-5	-	TGTGCCAGCAACAGGGGCGCGGGAGAGACCCAGTACTTC	CASNRGAGETQYF
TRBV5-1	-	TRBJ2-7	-	TGCGCCAGCGCGGGACCCAACTACGAGCAGTACTTC	CASAGPNYEQYF
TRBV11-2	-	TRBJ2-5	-	TGTGCCAGCAGCTTAGGGGGGGTGTCCCAAGAGACCCAGTACTTC	CASSLGGVSQETQYF
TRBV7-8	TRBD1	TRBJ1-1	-	TGTGCCAGCAGCTTAAAGGACAGGGAGTCAGCTTTCTTT	CASSLKDRESAFF
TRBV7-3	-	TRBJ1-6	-	TGTGCCAGCAGCCATGGGGGGGGGATTAATTCACCCCTCCACTTT	CASSHGGGINSPLHF
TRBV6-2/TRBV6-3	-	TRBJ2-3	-	TGTGCCAGCAGTTACGGTCAGTTCACAGATACGCAGTATTTT	CASSYGQFTDTQYF
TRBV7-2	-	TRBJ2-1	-	TGTGCCAGCAGCCCCGACACGAATGAGCAGTTCTTC	CASSPDTNEQFF
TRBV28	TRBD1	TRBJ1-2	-	TGTGCCAGCAGGAGAGGGGGCGGCTATGGCTACACCTTC	CASRRGGGYGYTF
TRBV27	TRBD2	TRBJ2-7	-	TGTGCCAGCAGCCCCCAGCGGGGGAGCCGCTACGAGCAGTACTTC	CASSPQRGSRYEQYF
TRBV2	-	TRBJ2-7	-	TGTGCCAGCAGGAGCCGGACTACCACCTACGAGCAGTACTTC	CASRSRTTTYEQYF
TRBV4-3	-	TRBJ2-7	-	TGCGCCAGCAGCCACCTCTTCAGGGGGGCCTACGAGCAGTACTTC	CASSHLFRGAYEQYF
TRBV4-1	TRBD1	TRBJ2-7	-	TGCGCCAGCAGCCAAGAGGGGGCAGGGGGCGCATCTCGGAAGCAGTACTTC	CASSQEGAGGASRKQYF
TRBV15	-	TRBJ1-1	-	TGTGCCACCAGCACTCGGATACGGGCGGGGGCTGGGGAGGCTTTCTTT	CATSTRIRAGAGEAFF
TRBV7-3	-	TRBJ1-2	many	TGTGCCAGCAGCTTAAACACAGGGTATGGCTACACCTTC	CASSLNTGYGYTF
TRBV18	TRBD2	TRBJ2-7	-	TGTGCCAGCTCACCACTGGCGGGAGCGGACGAGCAGTACTTC	CASSPLAGADEQYF
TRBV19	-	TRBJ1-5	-	TGTGCCAGTAGTATAGGGGAGGGCGTCCTCAATCAGCCCCAGCATTTT	CASSIGEGVLNQPQHF
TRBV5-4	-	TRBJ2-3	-	TGTGCCAGCAGCTCCTCGACCCTGCGGGATACGCAGTATTTT	CASSSSTLRDTQYF
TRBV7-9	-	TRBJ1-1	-	TGTGCCAGCAGCTTGGGGGCGGTGAACACTGAAGCTTTCTTT	CASSLGAVNTEAFF
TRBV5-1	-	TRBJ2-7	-	TGCGCCAGCAGCTTGGACAGGGCCTACGAGCAGTACTTC	CASSLDRAYEQYF
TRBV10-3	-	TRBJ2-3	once	TGTGCCATCAGTGTAAGAGCTATGCCAGATACGCAGTATTTT	CAISVRAMPDTQYF
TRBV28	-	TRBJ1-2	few	TGTGCCAGCAGTTTAGCAGTCTTATATGGCTACACCTTC	CASSLAVLYGYTF
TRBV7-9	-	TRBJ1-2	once	TGTGCCAGCAGCTTAGACAGCTACTATGGCTACACCTTC	CASSLDSYYGYTF
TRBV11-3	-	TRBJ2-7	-	TGTGCCAGCAGCCTTAACCGGGACACTAAGCAGTACTTC	CASSLNRDTKQYF
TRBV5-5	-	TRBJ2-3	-	TGTGCCAGCAGCTTGGTTTTGGGGCCGGGAGATACGCAGTATTTT	CASSLVLGPGDTQYF
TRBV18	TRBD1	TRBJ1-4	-	TGTGCCAGCTCACCACCTAACCAACAGGGGGGAACTAATGAAAAACTGTTTTTT	CASSPPNQQGGTNEKLFF
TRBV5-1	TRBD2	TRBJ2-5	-	TGCGCCAGCAGCTTGGACCCCCTAGCGGGGGGGTCAGAGACCCAGTACTTC	CASSLDPLAGGSETQYF
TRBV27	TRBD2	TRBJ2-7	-	TGTGCCAGCAGTTTAGAGGGTAGCGGGATTATGGGGGACGAGCAGTACTTC	CASSLEGSGIMGDEQYF
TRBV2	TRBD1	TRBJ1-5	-	TGTGCCAGCAGCCAGGGGGCGAGTAACAATCAGCCCCAGCATTTT	CASSQGASNNQPQHF
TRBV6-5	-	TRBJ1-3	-	TGTGCCACCCAAGACTCCCGTGGAAGAAACACCATATATTTT	CATQDSRGRNTIYF
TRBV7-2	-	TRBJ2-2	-	TGTGCCAGCAGCCCTTACGGTTCCGGGGAGCTGTTTTTT	CASSPYGSGELFF
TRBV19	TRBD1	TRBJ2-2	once	TGTGCCAGTAGTCCGGGACAGGAGTCCGGGGAGCTGTTTTTT	CASSPGQESGELFF
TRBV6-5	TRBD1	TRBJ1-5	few	TGTGCCAGCCCGAATGAGGGGGCGCCGGGTCAGCCCCAGCATTTT	CASPNEGAPGQPQHF
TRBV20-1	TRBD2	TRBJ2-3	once	TGCGTGGGGGGGTCAGATACGCAGTATTTT	CVGGSDTQYF
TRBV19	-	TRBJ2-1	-	TGTGCCAGTAGTGGAGGGCTCACCCAGTTCTTC	CASSGGLTQFF
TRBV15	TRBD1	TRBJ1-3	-	TGTGCCACCAGTCAGGGGGCTGGAAACACCATATATTTT	CATSQGAGNTIYF
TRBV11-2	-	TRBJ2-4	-	TGTGCCAGCAGCGTAACAGGGAAGGTAAACATTCAGTACTTC	CASSVTGKVNIQYF
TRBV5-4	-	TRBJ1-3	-	TGTGCCAGCAGCTTGGAAGGGGTAAACACCATATATTTT	CASSLEGVNTIYF
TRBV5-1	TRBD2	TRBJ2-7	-	TGCGCCAGCAGCTTCGGAACTAGCGGACTCTACGAGCAGTACTTC	CASSFGTSGLYEQYF
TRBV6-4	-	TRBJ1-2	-	TGTGCCAGCAGTGACTCGGGACTTGGCTACACCTTC	CASSDSGLGYTF
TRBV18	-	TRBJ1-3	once	TGTGCCAGCTCACCCGAGGCAAGCTCTGGAAACACCATATATTTT	CASSPEASSGNTIYF
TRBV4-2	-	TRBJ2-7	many	TGTGCCAGCAGCCAAGGTGCAGGTCCTACCTACGAGCAGTACTTC	CASSQGAGPTYEQYF
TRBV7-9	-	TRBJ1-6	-	TGTGCCAGCAGCTTACGTCATAATTCACCCCTCCACTTT	CASSLRHNSPLHF
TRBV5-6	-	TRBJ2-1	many	TGTGCCAGCAGCTTTGAGGGCTACAATGAGCAGTTCTTC	CASSFEGYNEQFF
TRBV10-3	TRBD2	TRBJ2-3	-	TGTGCCATCAGTGGGCTAGCGGAAAGCACAGATACGCAGTATTTT	CAISGLAESTDTQYF
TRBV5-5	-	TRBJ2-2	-	TGTGCCAGCAGCTTGTGGCCGGGAACCGGGGAGCTGTTTTTT	CASSLWPGTGELFF
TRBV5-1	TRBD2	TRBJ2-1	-	TGCGCCAGCAGCTCGCGGCTAGCGGGAGACAATGAGCAGTTCTTC	CASSSRLAGDNEQFF
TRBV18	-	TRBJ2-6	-	TGTGCCAGCTCACCCGAGGTACGGATGCAAGCCAACGTCCTGACTTTC	CASSPEVRMQANVLTF
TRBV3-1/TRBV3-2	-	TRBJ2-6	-	TGTGCCTATAAAGGAGGGCAGGCCCTTGACTCTGGGGCCAACGTCCTGACTTTC	CAYKGGQALDSGANVLTF
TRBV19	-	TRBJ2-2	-	TGTGCCAGTAGTGACTCGGACAGAGTCACCGGGGAGCTGTTTTTT	CASSDSDRVTGELFF
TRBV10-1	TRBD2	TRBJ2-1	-	TGCGCCAGCACCGAAGGACGGCTAGCGGGAACCTCGCAGTTCTTC	CASTEGRLAGTSQFF
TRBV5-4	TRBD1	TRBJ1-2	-	TGTGCCAGCAGCCCTGACAGGGCCTATGGCTACACCTTC	CASSPDRAYGYTF
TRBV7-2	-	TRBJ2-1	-	TGTGCCAGCAGTTTCGGGCAGGGCCACAATGAGCAGTTCTTC	CASSFGQGHNEQFF